This T cell receptor (beta chain) was captured in a study of T cells in Graves' hyperthyroidism and ophthalmopathy. Study in general: The authors collected peripheral blood at initial diagnosis, before any treatment.

This CDR3 is 15 amino acids long. Unmatched junction bases numbered 7, after V lost 2 bases and J lost 4 bases. Germline V gene lookup returns CDR1 SGHRS and CDR2 YFSETQ. This clonotype was seen a handful of times. Its antigen is not identified. Study observations and caveats: Blood shared most expanded thyroid clonotypes above 0.001.

Patients having uncontrolled infection, another autoimmune disease, pregnancy or lactation were not included. Amplification yielded TCR beta CDR3 regions, with RNA transcripts as the source. A set of HTBI primers served as the primers for a first-round RT-PCR of the TCR CDR3. TCRdb ran MiXCR on the multiplex PCR reads and lists one entry per CDR3 protein. The sample has about 640,000 distinct CDR3 sequences; around 20% are singletons. The sequenced sample consisted of blood. This sequence originates from a man younger than 40 with Graves' ophthalmopathy. The V and J genes are TRBV5-1 and TRBJ1-2; 8 bases agree with TRBD1. The DNA of the CDR3 is TGCGCCAGCAGCTTTGGACAGGGCTCCACCTATGGCTACACCTTC. Translating it yields CASSFGQGSTYGYTF.